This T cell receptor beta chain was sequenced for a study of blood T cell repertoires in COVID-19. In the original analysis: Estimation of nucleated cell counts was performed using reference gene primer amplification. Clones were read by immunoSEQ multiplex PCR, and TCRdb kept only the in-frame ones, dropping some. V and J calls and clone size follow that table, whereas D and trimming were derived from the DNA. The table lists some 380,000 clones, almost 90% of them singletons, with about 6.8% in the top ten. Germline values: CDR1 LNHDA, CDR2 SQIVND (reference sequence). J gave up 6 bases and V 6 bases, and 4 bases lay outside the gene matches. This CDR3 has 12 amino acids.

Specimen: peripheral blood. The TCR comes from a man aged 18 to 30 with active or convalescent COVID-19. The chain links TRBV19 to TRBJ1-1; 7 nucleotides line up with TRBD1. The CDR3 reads CASRAGGSEAFF. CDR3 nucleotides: TGTGCCAGTAGGGCAGGGGGTTCTGAAGCTTTCTTT. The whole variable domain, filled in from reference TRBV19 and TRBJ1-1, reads DGGITQSPKYLFRKEGQNVTLSCEQNLNHDAMYWYRQDPGQGLRLIYYSQIVNDFQKGDIAEGYSVSREKKESFPLTVTSAQKNPTAFYLCASRAGGSEAFFGQGTRLTVV.